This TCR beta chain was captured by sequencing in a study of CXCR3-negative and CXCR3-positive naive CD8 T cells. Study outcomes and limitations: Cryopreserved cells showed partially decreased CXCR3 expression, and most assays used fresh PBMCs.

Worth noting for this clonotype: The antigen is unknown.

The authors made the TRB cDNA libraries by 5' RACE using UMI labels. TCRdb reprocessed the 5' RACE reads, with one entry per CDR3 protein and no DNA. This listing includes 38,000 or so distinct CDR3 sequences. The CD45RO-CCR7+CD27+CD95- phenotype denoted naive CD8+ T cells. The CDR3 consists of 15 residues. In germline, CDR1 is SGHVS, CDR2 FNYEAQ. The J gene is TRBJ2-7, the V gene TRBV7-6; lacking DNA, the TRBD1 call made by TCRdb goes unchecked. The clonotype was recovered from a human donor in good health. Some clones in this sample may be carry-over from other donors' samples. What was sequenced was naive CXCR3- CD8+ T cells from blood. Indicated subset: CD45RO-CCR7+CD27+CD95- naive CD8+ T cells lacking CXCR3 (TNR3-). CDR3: CASSPRDRSSYEQYF.